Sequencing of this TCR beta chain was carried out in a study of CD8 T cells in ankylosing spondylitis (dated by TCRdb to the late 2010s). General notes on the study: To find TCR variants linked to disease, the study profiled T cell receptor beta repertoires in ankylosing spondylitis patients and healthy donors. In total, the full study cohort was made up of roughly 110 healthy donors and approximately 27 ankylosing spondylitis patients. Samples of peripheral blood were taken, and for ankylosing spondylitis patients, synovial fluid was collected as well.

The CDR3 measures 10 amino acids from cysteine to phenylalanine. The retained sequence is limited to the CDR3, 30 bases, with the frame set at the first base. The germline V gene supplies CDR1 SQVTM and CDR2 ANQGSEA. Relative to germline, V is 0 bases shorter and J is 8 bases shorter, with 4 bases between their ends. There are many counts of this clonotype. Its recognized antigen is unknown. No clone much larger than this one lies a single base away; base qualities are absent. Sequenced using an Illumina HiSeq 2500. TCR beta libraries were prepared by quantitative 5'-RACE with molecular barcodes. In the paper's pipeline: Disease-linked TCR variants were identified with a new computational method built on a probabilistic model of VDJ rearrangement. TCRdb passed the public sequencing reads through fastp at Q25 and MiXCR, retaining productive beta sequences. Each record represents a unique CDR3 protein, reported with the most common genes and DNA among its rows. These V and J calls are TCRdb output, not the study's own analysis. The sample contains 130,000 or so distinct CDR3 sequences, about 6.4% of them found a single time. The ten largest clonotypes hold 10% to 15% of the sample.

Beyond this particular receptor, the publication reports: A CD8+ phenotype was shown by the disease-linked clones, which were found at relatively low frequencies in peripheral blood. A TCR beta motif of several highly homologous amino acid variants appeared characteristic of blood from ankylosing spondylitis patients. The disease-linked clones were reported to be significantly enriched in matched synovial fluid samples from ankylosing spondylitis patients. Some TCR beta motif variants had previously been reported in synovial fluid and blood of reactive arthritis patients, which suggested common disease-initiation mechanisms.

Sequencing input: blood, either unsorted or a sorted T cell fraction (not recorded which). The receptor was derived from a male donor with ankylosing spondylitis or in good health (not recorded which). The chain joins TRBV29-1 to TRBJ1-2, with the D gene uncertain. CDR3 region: CSVEDPGYTF. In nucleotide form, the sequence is TGCAGCGTTGAAGATCCCGGCTACACCTTC.